This TCR beta chain emerged from a study of T cell responses to AZD1222 COVID-19 vaccine (dated by TCRdb to the early 2020s). In terms of the full investigation: AZD1222 recipients with second doses at about 4 weeks or about 12 weeks were pooled, because spike-specific TCR depth and breadth did not differ between schedules. A total of 230 to 250 trial participants underwent TCR sequencing, of whom around 210 had received two doses of AZD1222 and 26 had received two doses of the MenACWY control vaccine. Trial participants were enrolled by age into 18-55, 56-69 and 70-plus year subgroups, with roughly 150, 30 and 60 TCR-sequenced participants respectively. Overall results and qualifications from the work: The vaccine-associated CD4 TCRs covered the entire spike protein, and the dominant responses fell in regions 160-218 and 743-854. Reportedly, close to half of the unique spike-specific TCRs recognized epitopes lying outside the regions that are mutated in the B.1.351 and B.1.1.7 variants. In the small 56-69-year group, the increase in depth fell short of significance, most likely because of low power. Participants were mostly white British, with more females than males. The authors suggested clonal diversity may have been underestimated. Conclusions about previously exposed vaccinees are limited, since just a handful of AZD1222 recipients were seropositive for SARS-CoV-2 at baseline. Because no samples from the day 14 peak response were available, repertoires could be characterized only after the peak T cell response. Spike-specific TCR breadth and depth rose significantly after two AZD1222 doses compared with day 0 and with MenACWY recipients.

The time point tag for this specimen amounts to: baseline before first vaccination. Vaccinee samples were obtained from the UK trials COV001 and COV002, which included a single-blind randomized controlled phase 2/3 trial of AZD1222 (ChAdOx1 nCoV-19) in healthy adults. For TCRbeta chain sequencing, PBMC samples were collected from trial participants at day 0 and at day 28 after the second dose. The CDR3 regions of human TCRbeta chains were analyzed by immunosequencing. Concerning the study's data processing: Repertoire TCRs were checked for matches against a reference library of SARS-CoV-2-specific TCRs that had been generated using the MIRA antigen-specificity platform. Breadth was defined as the fraction of unique TCRs that were SARS-CoV-2-associated, and depth was defined as the fraction of total T cells that were SARS-CoV-2-associated. Each spike-specific TCR was assigned to its reactive spike region and to a CD4 or CD8 class using the MIRA data. Log10-transformed breadth and depth values were compared by one-way ANOVA with Sidak's multiple comparisons tests. This is the immuneACCESS table as TCRdb keeps it, with only in-frame sequences that have V and J called. A part of the clones is gone; compared with another copy, unresolved V genes explain less than half, and the rest is unexplained. The DNA gave D and trimming, while V, J and clone size come from that table. Present in this sample are approximately 100,000 clones, around 90% of which were seen just once. Around 3.5% of the sample is held by the ten biggest clonotypes.

The CDR3, cysteine through phenylalanine, is 16 amino acids long. The retained sequence is limited to the CDR3, 48 bases, with the frame set at the first base. CDR1 SGHRS and CDR2 YFSETQ were looked up in the germline V gene. V and J are trimmed by 0 bases and 0 bases, and the gene matches miss 3 bases of the junction. Turning to this clone: This clone's antigen is unknown. No per-base quality is available; no much larger clone lies one base away.

The clonotype comes from an adult in good health. In this chain, TRBV5-1 is recombined with TRBJ1-5; 7 bases in the middle match TRBD1. The material sequenced was peripheral blood, taken on day 0 of AZD1222 vaccination. Here is the DNA: TGCGCCAGCAGCTTGGGGGACAGCTATAGCAATCAGCCCCAGCATTTT. The resulting protein is CASSLGDSYSNQPQHF.